This T cell receptor (beta chain) emerged from a study of identical twins. The study, taken as a whole, reports: Out-of-frame alpha sequences common to twins exhibited an excess of low generation probability.

This clonotype appeared a few times. What it recognizes is unknown. Unique molecular identifiers were present on the cDNA, which also gained a universal primer site by template switching. Each CDR3 protein is one row after TCRdb ran MiXCR on the 5' RACE reads. The table shows about 390,000 distinct CDR3 sequences, with 9% occurring only once. Trimming took 2 bases from V and 4 from J, leaving 21 bases between them. Germline loops: CDR1 SGHRS, CDR2 YFSETQ. This CDR3 has 17 amino acids. Sequencing input: naive T cells sorted from blood. The genes are TRBV5-1 and TRBJ1-1; no clear D gene. The clonotype was recovered from a woman aged 45-65 years in good health. The chain's CDR3 is CASSFRLRAPGATEAFF. In nucleotides, the CDR3 is TGCGCCAGCAGCTTTAGGCTGCGGGCCCCGGGAGCCACTGAAGCTTTCTTT.